The 6 T cell receptor beta chains in this list originate from one sample, sequenced in a study of T cell changes during pregnancy in multiple sclerosis. The method was immunoSEQ multiplex PCR; TCRdb's version includes in-frame clones alone and lacks a portion of them. The data hold 95,000 to 150,000 clones, with approximately 95% observed a single time. The sequencing used peripheral blood, collected before pregnancy. These receptors all stem from a female donor with multiple sclerosis, enrolled in a pregnancy study.

J is TRBJ2-7 and V is TRBV6-1, with D tentatively TRBD1 (7 bases). Trimming left V 7 bases short and J 7 bases short, with 11 bases between. The CDR3 extends over 11 amino acids. CDR1 and CDR2 (germline): MNHNS, SASEGT. The CDR3 protein is CASTGGLEQYF. CDR3 nucleotide sequence: TGTGCCAGCACAGGGGGGCTTGAGCAGTACTTC.

The chain has TRBV6-1 and TRBJ1-6; 7 nucleotides line up with TRBD1. V lost 6 bases, J lost 10 bases, and 12 bases stayed unmatched. The CDR3 has 15 residues. Per the germline V gene, CDR1 is MNHNS and CDR2 is SASEGT. CDR3 nucleotide sequence: TGTGCCAGCAGCCTACGACGACAGGGAAACTCACCCCTCCACTTT. Translation gives CASSLRRQGNSPLHF.

This sequence joins TRBV30 and TRBJ1-4, with TRBD1 identical over 7 bases. The V segment lost 0 bases and the J segment 3 bases; nucleotides outside the gene matches: 4. Germline assignment: CDR1 GTSNPN and CDR2 SVGIG (reference sequence). The CDR3 consists of 15 residues. CDR3 amino acids: CAWSVQGIANEKLFF. CDR3 DNA: TGTGCCTGGAGTGTACAGGGGATCGCTAATGAAAAACTGTTTTTT.

This clone was picked up one time. The rearrangement joins TRBV15 to TRBJ2-7; the D is unclear. Germline V gene lookup returns CDR1 LNHNV and CDR2 YYDKDF (reference sequence). V was shortened by 0 bases and J by 6 bases, with 9 bases between the two germline ends. The CDR3 is 13 amino acids. CDR3 DNA: TGTGCCACCAGCAGAGATCGGGTCGGCGAGCAGTACTTC. Amino acid sequence: CATSRDRVGEQYF.

This sequence joins TRBV19 and TRBJ2-2, with 11 positions matching TRBD2. The V and J ends lost 6 bases and 0 bases, in that order; junction bases with no gene match: 3. CDR3 length: 16 residues. Germline V CDR1 and CDR2: LNHDA, SQIVND (reference sequence). The CDR3 loop is CASRLAGAPNTGELFF. The CDR3, as DNA: TGTGCCAGTAGACTAGCGGGGGCACCGAACACCGGGGAGCTGTTTTTT.

The chain is built from TRBV28 and TRBJ2-7, with a tentative D call TRBD2 (6 bases). CDR1 and CDR2 from the germline V gene are MDHEN and SYDVKM. The CDR3 extends over 13 amino acids. The V gene lost 7 bases and the J gene lost 6 bases, with 16 bases spanning the gap. The CDR3 spells CASKWGDRGEQYF. The CDR3, as DNA: TGTGCCAGCAAGTGGGGGGATCGGGGCGAGCAGTACTTC. Together with reference TRBV28 and TRBJ2-7, the CDR3 gives the full variable domain: DVKVTQSSRYLVKRTGEKVFLECVQDMDHENMFWYRQDPGLGLRLIYFSYDVKMKEKGDIPEGYSVSREKKERFSLILESASTNQTSMYLCASKWGDRGEQYFGPGTRLTVT.